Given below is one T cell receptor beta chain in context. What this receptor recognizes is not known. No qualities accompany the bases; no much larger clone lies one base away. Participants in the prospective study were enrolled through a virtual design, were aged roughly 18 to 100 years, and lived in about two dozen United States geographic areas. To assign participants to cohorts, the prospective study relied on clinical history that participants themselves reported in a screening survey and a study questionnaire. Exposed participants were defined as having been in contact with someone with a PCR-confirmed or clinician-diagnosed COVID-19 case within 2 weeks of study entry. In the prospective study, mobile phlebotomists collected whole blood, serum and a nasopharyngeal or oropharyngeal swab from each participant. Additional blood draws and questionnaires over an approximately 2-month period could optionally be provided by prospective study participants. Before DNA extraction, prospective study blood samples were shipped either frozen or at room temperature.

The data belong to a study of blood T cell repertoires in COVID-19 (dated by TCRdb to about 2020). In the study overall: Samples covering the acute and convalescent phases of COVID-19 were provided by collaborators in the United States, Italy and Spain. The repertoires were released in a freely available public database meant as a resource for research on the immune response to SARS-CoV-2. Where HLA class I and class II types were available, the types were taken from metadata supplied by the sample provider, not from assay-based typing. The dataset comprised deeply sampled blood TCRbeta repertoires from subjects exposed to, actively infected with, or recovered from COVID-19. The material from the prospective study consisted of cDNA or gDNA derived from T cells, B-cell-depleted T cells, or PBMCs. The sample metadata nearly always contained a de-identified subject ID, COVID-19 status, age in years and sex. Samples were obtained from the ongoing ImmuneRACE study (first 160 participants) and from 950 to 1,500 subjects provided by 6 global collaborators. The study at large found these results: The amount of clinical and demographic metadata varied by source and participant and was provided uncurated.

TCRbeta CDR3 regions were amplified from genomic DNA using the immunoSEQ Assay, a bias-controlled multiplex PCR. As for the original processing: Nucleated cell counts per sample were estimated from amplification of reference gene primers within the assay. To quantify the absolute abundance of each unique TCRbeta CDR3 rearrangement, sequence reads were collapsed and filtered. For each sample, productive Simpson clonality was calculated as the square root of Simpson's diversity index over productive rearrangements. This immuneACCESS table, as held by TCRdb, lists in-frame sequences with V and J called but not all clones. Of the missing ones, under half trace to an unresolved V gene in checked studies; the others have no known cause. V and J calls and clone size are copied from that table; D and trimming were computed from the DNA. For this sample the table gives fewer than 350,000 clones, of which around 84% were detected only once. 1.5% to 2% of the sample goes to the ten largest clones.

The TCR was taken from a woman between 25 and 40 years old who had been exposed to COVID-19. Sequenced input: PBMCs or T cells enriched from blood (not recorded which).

At the DNA level, the sequence is TGTGTCAGAAGCTCGCGGTGGACTAGCGGGAGCCCAGATACGCAGTATTTT. The encoded protein is CVRSSRWTSGSPDTQYF. The sequence links TRBV7-5 to TRBJ2-3; no check of the table's D call, TRBD2, against the DNA was made. TRBV7-5 is designated a pseudogene. The CDR3, from cysteine to phenylalanine, totals 17 residues. Only the CDR3 part of the read is kept: 51 bases, read in frame from the first base.